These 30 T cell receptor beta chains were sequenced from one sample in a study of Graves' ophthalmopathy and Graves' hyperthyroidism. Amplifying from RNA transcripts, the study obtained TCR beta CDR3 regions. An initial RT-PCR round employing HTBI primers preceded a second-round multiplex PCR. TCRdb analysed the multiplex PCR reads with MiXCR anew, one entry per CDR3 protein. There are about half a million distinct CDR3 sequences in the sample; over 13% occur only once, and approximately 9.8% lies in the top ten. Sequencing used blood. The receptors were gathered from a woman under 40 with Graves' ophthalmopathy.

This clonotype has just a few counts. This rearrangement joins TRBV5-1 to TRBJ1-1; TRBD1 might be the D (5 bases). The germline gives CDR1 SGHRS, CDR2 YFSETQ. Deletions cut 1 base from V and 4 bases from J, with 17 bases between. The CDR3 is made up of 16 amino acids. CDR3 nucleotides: TGCGCCAGCAGCTTGTCTGTCGGGGACGGGCCCACTGAAGCTTTCTTT. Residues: CASSLSVGDGPTEAFF. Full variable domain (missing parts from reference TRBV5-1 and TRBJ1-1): KAGVTQTPRYLIKTRGQQVTLSCSPISGHRSVSWYQQTPGQGLQFLFEYFSETQRNKGNFPGRFSGRQFSNSRSEMNVSTLELGDSALYLCASSLSVGDGPTEAFFGQGTRLTVV.

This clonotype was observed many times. The CDR3 loop is CATSVGSGYEQYF. CDR3 DNA: TGTGCCACCAGTGTTGGCAGCGGGTACGAGCAGTACTTC. V usage is TRBV24-1 and J usage is TRBJ2-7, with D possibly being TRBD2 (6 bases). The CDR3 is 13 amino acids. Germline CDR1 reads KGHDR; CDR2 reads SFDVKD. Trimming took off 5 bases at V and 4 bases at J, with 11 bases between the two ends.

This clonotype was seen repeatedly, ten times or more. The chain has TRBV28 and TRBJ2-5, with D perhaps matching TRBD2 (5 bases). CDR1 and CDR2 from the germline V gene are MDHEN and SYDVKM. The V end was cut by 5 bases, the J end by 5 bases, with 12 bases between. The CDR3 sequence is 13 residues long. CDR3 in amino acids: CASSTSPHETQYF. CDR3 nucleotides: TGTGCCAGCAGTACTAGTCCTCACGAGACCCAGTACTTC.

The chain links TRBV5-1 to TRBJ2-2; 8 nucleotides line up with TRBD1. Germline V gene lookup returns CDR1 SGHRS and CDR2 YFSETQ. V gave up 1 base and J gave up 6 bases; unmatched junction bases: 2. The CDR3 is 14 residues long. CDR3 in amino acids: CASSLNRGAGELFF. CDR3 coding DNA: TGCGCCAGCAGCTTGAACAGGGGGGCCGGGGAGCTGTTTTTT.

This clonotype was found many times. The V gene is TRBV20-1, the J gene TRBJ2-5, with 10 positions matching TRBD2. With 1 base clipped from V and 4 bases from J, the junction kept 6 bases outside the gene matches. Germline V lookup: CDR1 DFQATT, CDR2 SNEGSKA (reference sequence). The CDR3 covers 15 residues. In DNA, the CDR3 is TGCAGTGCTAGAGTTCGGTCTAGCGGGAGAGAGACCCAGTACTTC. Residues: CSARVRSSGRETQYF.

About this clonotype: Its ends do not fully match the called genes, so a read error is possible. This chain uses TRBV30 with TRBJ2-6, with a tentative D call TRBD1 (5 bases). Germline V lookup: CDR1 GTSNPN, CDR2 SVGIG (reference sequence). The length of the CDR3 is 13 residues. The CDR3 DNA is TGTGCCTGGACTCGCTCTGGGGCCAACGTCCTGAGTTTC. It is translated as CAWTRSGANVLSF. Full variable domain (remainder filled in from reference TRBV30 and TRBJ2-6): SQTIHQWPATLVQPVGSPLSLECTVEGTSNPNLYWYRQAAGRGLQLLFYSVGIGQISSEVPQNLSASRPQDRQFILSSKKLLLSDSGFYLCAWTRSGANVLSFGAGSRLTVL.

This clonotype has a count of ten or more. DNA for the CDR3: TGTGCCAGCAGCTTACTAGCGGGAGCCGAAGAGACCCAGTACTTC. This gives the protein CASSLLAGAEETQYF. The chain couples TRBV13 to TRBJ2-5, with 10 nucleotides matching TRBD2. CDR1 and CDR2 (germline): PRHDT, FYEKMQ (reference sequence). The CDR3 consists of 15 residues. Trimming cost V 2 bases and J 3 bases; bases outside gene matches: 3.

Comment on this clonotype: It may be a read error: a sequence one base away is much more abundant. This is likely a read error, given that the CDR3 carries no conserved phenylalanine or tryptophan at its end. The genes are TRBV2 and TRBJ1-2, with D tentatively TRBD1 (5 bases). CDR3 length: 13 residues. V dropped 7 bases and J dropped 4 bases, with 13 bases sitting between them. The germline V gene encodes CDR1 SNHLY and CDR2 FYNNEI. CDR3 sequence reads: CASKDKKRYGYTY. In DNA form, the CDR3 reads TGTGCCAGCAAGGACAAAAAACGCTATGGCTACACCTAC.

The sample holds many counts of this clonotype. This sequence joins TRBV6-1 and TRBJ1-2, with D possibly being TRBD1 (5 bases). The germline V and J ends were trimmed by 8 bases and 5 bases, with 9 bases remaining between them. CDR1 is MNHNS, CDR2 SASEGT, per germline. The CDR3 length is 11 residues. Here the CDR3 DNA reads TGTGCCAGCCAGGGACCATATGGCTACACCTTC. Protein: CASQGPYGYTF.

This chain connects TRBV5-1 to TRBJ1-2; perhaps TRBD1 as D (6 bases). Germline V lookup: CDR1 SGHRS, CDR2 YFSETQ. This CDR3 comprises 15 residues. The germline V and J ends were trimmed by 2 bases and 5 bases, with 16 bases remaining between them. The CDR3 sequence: CASSLLGQTGYGYTF. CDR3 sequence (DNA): TGCGCCAGCAGCTTACTAGGACAGACTGGGTATGGCTACACCTTC.

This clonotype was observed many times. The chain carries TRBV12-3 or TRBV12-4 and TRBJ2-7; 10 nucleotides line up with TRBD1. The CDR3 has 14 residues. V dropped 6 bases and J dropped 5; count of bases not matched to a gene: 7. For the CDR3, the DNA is TGTGCCAGCAGGTTGACAGGGGGCGTCCACGAGCAGTACTTC. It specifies CASRLTGGVHEQYF.

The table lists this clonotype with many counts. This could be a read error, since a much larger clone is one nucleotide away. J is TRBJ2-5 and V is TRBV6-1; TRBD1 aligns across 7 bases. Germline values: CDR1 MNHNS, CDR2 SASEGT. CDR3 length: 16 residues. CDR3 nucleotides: TGTGTCAGCAGTAAAGAGAGGACAGGTACTTGGGAGACCCAGTACTTC. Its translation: CVSSKERTGTWETQYF.

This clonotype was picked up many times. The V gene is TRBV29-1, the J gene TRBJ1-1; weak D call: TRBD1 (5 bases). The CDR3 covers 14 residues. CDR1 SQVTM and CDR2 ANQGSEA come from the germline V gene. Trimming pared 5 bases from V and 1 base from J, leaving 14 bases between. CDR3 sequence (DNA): TGCAGCGTTCGTACCAGGGCGGAGAACACTGAAGCTTTCTTT. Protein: CSVRTRAENTEAFF.

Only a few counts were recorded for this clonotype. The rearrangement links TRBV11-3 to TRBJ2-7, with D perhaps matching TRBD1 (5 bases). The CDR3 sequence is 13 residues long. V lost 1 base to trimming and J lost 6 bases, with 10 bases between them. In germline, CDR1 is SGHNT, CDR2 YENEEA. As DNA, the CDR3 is TGTGCCAGCAGCTTAGCCAGGGATCGCGAGCAGTACTTC. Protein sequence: CASSLARDREQYF.

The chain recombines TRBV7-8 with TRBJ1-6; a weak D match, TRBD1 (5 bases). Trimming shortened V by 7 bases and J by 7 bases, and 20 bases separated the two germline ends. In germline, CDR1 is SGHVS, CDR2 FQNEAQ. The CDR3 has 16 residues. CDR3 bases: TGTGCCAGCACCCGGGACCGCTGGATGGGGAATTCACCCCTCCACTTT. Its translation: CASTRDRWMGNSPLHF.

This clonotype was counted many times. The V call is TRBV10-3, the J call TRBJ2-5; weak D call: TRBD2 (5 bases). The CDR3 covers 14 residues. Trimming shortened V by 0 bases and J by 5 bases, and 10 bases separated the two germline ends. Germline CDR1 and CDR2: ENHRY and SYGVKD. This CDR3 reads CAISESRVGETQYF. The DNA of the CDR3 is TGTGCCATCAGTGAGTCGAGGGTAGGGGAGACCCAGTACTTC.

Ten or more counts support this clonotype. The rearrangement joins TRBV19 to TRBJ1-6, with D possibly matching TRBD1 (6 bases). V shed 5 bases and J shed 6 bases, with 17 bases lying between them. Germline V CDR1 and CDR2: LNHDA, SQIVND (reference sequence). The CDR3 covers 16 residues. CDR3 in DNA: TGTGCCAGTAGTCCCGACAGGACCGCACTTAATTCACCCCTCCACTTT. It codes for CASSPDRTALNSPLHF.

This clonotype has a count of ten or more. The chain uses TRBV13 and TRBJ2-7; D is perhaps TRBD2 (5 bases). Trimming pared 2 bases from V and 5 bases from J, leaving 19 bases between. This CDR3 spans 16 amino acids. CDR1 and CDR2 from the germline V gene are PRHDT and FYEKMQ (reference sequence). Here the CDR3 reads CASSLSSDSPGHEQYF. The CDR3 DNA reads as TGTGCCAGCAGCTTATCTTCGGACTCCCCGGGCCACGAGCAGTACTTC.

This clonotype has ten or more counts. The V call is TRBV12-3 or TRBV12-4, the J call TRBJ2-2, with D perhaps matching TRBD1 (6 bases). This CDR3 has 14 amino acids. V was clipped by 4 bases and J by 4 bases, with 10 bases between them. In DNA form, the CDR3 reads TGTGCCAGCAGTTACAACAGGGTCACCGGGGAGCTGTTTTTT. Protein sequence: CASSYNRVTGELFF.

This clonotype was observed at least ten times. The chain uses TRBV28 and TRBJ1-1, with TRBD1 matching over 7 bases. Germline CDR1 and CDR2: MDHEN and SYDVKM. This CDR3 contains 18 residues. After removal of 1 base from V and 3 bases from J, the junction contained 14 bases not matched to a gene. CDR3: CASSLSQYDRAVDTEAFF. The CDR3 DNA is TGTGCCAGCAGTTTATCCCAATATGACAGGGCAGTAGACACTGAAGCTTTCTTT. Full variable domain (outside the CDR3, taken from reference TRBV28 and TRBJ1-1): DVKVTQSSRYLVKRTGEKVFLECVQDMDHENMFWYRQDPGLGLRLIYFSYDVKMKEKGDIPEGYSVSREKKERFSLILESASTNQTSMYLCASSLSQYDRAVDTEAFFGQGTRLTVV.

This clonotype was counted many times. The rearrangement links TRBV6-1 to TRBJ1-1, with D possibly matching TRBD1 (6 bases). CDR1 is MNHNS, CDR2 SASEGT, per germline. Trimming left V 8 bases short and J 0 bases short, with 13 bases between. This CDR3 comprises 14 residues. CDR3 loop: CASGVGGLNTEAFF. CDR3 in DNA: TGTGCCAGCGGCGTTGGGGGCCTGAACACTGAAGCTTTCTTT.

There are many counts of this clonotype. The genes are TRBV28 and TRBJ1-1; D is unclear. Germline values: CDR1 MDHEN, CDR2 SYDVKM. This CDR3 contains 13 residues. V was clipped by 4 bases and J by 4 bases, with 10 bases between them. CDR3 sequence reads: CASSSPLVTEAFF. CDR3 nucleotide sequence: TGTGCCAGCAGTTCCCCGTTGGTCACTGAAGCTTTCTTT.

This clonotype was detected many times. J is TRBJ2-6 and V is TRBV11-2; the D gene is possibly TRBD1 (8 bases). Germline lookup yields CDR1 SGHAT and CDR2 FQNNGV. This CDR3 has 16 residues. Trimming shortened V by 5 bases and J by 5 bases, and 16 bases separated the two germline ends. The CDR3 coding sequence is TGTGCCAGCAGCCGGACAGGGAGGGTTAGGGCCAACGTCCTGACTTTC. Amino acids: CASSRTGRVRANVLTF.

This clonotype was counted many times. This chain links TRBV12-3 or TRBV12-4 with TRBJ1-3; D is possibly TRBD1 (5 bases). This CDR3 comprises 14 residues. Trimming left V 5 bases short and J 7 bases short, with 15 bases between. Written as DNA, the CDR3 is TGTGCCAGCAGTGCCGACAGATGGGGCAACACCATATATTTT. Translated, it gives CASSADRWGNTIYF.

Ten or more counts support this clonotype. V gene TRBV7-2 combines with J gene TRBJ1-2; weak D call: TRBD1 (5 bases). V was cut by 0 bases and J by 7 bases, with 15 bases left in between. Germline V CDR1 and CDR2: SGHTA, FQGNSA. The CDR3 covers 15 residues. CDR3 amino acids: CASSLAGDGGGGYTF. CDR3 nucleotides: TGTGCCAGCAGCTTAGCGGGGGACGGCGGCGGTGGCTACACCTTC.

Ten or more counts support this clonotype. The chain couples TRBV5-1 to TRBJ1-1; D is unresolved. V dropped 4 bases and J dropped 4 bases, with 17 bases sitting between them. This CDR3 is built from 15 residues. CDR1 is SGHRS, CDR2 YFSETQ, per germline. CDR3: CASSQTEDGITEAFF. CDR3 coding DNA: TGCGCCAGCAGCCAAACAGAAGACGGAATCACTGAAGCTTTCTTT.

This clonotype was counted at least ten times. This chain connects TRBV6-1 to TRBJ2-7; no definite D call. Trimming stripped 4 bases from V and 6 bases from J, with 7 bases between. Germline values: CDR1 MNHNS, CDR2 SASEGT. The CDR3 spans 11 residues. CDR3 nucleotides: TGTGCCAGCAGTGTAGGCCTCGAGCAGTACTTC. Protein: CASSVGLEQYF.

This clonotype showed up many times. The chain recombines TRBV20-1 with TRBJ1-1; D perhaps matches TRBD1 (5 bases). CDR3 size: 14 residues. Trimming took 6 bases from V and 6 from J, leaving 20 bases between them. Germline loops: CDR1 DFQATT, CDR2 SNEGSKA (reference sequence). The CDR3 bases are TGCAGTGCCACCTCCGGAGGCGAGGGGCCTGAAGCTTTCTTT. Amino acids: CSATSGGEGPEAFF.

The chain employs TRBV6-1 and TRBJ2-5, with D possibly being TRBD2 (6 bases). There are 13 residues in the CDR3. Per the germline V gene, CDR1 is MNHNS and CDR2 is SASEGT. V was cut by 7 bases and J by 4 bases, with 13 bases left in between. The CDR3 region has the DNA TGTGCCAGCAATAGGCGGGGTGGAGAGACCCAGTACTTC. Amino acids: CASNRRGGETQYF.

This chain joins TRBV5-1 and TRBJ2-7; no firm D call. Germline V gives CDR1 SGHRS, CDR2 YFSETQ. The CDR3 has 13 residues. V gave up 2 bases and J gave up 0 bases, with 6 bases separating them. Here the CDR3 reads CASSFGISYEQYF. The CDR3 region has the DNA TGCGCCAGCAGCTTTGGGATCTCCTACGAGCAGTACTTC. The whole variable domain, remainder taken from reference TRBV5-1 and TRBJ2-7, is KAGVTQTPRYLIKTRGQQVTLSCSPISGHRSVSWYQQTPGQGLQFLFEYFSETQRNKGNFPGRFSGRQFSNSRSEMNVSTLELGDSALYLCASSFGISYEQYFGPGTRLTVT.